This entry lists 28 T cell receptor beta chains sequenced from one sample in a study of regulatory T cells in long-lasting Graves disease. TCR beta libraries were built with iRepertoire HTBI primers and Arm-PCR of CDR3 regions. TCRdb itself ran the multiplex PCR reads through MiXCR, one entry per CDR3 protein. The top ten clones hold approximately 20% of a sample with just over 600,000 distinct CDR3 sequences, around 17% of them seen once. Noted time point: newly diagnosed GD, antithyroid drugs for less than 3 months. From PBMCs, RNA was extracted and then used to make the TCR library. These data are also associated with another study on T cells in Graves' hyperthyroidism and ophthalmopathy.

Sample: peripheral blood mononuclear cells (PBMCs), taken at new diagnosis, from a patient treated with antithyroid drugs. The receptors originated from a woman in her twenties or thirties with Graves disease.

The rearrangement links TRBV5-1 to TRBJ2-5, with D maybe TRBD2 (6 bases). The CDR3 spans 15 residues. CDR1 is SGHRS, CDR2 YFSETQ, per germline. V shed 2 bases and J shed 5 bases, with 16 bases lying between them. CDR3 DNA: TGCGCCAGCAGCTTATTAGCGGCCGTTGGGGAGACCCAGTACTTC. Amino acid sequence: CASSLLAAVGETQYF.

In this sample, this clonotype turned up a few times. V is TRBV20-1 and J is TRBJ2-1, with 9 bases fitting TRBD2. The CDR3 loop spans 14 amino acids. Germline loops: CDR1 DFQATT, CDR2 SNEGSKA (reference sequence). Trimming cost V 1 base and J 9 bases; bases outside gene matches: 7. The CDR3 coding sequence is TGCAGTGCTAGAGGCGGTCTAGCGGGACGTGAGCAGTTCTTC. Its protein product is CSARGGLAGREQFF.

The chain couples TRBV7-2 to TRBJ2-7; TRBD2 matches at 7 bases. CDR3 length: 14 amino acids. Per the germline V gene, CDR1 is SGHTA and CDR2 is FQGNSA. The V gene end was trimmed by 6 bases and the J gene end by 0 bases; junction bases not matched to a gene: 5. CDR3 sequence reads: CASSMGGSSYEQYF. The CDR3 bases are TGTGCCAGCAGTATGGGCGGGAGCTCCTACGAGCAGTACTTC. The variable domain in full, completed from reference TRBV7-2 and TRBJ2-7, reads GAGVSQSPSNKVTEKGKDVELRCDPISGHTALYWYRQSLGQGLEFLIYFQGNSAPDKSGLPSDRFSAERTGGSVSTLTIQRTQQEDSAVYLCASSMGGSSYEQYFGPGTRLTVT.

In its sample, this clonotype was seen many times. The chain carries TRBV7-8 and TRBJ2-5; D is possibly TRBD1 or TRBD2 (5 bases each). Between the trimmed V and J ends, which lost 8 bases and 3 bases, there was a span of 16 bases. CDR1 and CDR2 from the germline V gene are SGHVS and FQNEAQ. The CDR3 loop spans 14 amino acids. The CDR3 loop reads CASYRPGEKETQYF. CDR3 bases: TGTGCCAGCTACAGGCCTGGGGAGAAAGAGACCCAGTACTTC.

This clonotype was seen ten or more times. V gene TRBV7-3 combines with J gene TRBJ1-1; D gene unclear. Germline CDR1 SGHTA, CDR2 FQGTGA. This CDR3 contains 12 residues. V was clipped by 6 bases and J by 6 bases, with 11 bases between them. CDR3 sequence: CASRLDVPEAFF. The CDR3 bases are TGTGCCAGCAGGTTAGATGTTCCTGAAGCTTTCTTT.

This clonotype has ten or more counts. J is TRBJ2-3 and V is TRBV12-3 or TRBV12-4; D is uncertain. Trimming took off 3 bases at V and 3 bases at J, with 10 bases between the two ends. The CDR3 totals 14 residues. Here the CDR3 DNA reads TGTGCCAGCAGTTTTCTCCAGGTGACAGATACGCAGTATTTT. This gives the protein CASSFLQVTDTQYF.

This clonotype was seen a few times. The CDR3 sequence: CASSLGTGPTNTEAFF. The CDR3 nucleotides read TGCGCCAGCAGCTTGGGGACAGGACCCACTAACACTGAAGCTTTCTTT. The chain couples TRBV5-1 to TRBJ1-1; 7 bases fit TRBD1. Trimming removed 0 bases from V and 2 bases from J; junction bases left unmatched: 7. Germline V gene data show CDR1 as SGHRS and CDR2 as YFSETQ. This CDR3 is built from 16 residues.

This clonotype was seen many times. The gene calls are TRBV12-3 or TRBV12-4 and TRBJ1-1; no firm D call. Trimming pared 7 bases from V and 7 bases from J, leaving 16 bases between. CDR3 length equals 13 residues. The CDR3 spells CASTHLRPYEAFF. The CDR3, as DNA: TGTGCCAGCACCCATCTGAGGCCTTATGAAGCTTTCTTT.

A few counts support this clonotype. The chain has TRBV30 and TRBJ2-6; 8 bases map to TRBD2. CDR1 is GTSNPN, CDR2 SVGIG, per germline (reference sequence). The CDR3 is made up of 16 amino acids. V dropped 0 bases and J dropped 3; count of bases not matched to a gene: 4. In DNA, the CDR3 is TGTGCCTGGAGTGTAGTACGGGGGGGTGGGGCCAACGTCCTGACTTTC. Translation gives CAWSVVRGGGANVLTF. Complete variable domain (other parts from reference TRBV30 and TRBJ2-6): SQTIHQWPATLVQPVGSPLSLECTVEGTSNPNLYWYRQAAGRGLQLLFYSVGIGQISSEVPQNLSASRPQDRQFILSSKKLLLSDSGFYLCAWSVVRGGGANVLTFGAGSRLTVL.

This clonotype was observed at least ten times. J is TRBJ2-1 and V is TRBV5-8; D perhaps matches TRBD1 (5 bases). The CDR3 has 13 amino acids. The V end lost 7 bases, the J end lost 2 bases, and 10 bases lay between the germline ends. CDR1 is SGHTS and CDR2 is YDEGEE in the germline V gene. For the CDR3, the DNA is TGTGCCAGCCGACAGAGAACCTACAATGAGCAGTTCTTC. Its protein product is CASRQRTYNEQFF.

The V call is TRBV3-1, the J call TRBJ2-1, with TRBD2 matching 8 bases. This CDR3 is built from 14 residues. Germline assignment: CDR1 LGHDT and CDR2 YNNKEL (reference sequence). V gave up 4 bases and J gave up 9 bases; unmatched junction bases: 8. The CDR3 here is CASSPSGGAAEQFF. Written as DNA, the CDR3 is TGTGCCAGCAGCCCTTCCGGGGGGGCCGCTGAGCAGTTCTTC.

This clonotype came up a few times. The chain uses TRBV19 and TRBJ1-2; weak D call: TRBD1 (5 bases). Germline V lookup: CDR1 LNHDA, CDR2 SQIVND (reference sequence). The CDR3 has 15 residues. V was clipped by 8 bases and J by 2 bases, with 18 bases between them. CDR3: CASRTYERGNYGYTF. The CDR3 coding sequence is TGTGCCAGTCGTACTTACGAACGGGGGAACTATGGCTACACCTTC.

This clonotype was detected many times. The V and J genes are TRBV7-9 and TRBJ2-5; 8 positions agree with TRBD1. CDR1 and CDR2 (germline): SEHNR, FQNEAQ (reference sequence). This CDR3 spans 15 amino acids. Unmatched junction bases numbered 5, after V lost 5 bases and J lost 0 bases. For the CDR3, the DNA is TGTGCCAGCAGCATAGGGACAGGCCACCAAGAGACCCAGTACTTC. Translating gives CASSIGTGHQETQYF.

The chain uses TRBV27 and TRBJ2-7, with D possibly TRBD1 on 5 matching bases. Trimming pared 7 bases from V and 3 bases from J, leaving 13 bases between. Germline values: CDR1 MNHEY, CDR2 SMNVEV (reference sequence). The CDR3 has 13 amino acids. This chain's CDR3 is CASIPPGHYEQYF. As DNA, the CDR3 is TGTGCCAGCATACCCCCAGGGCACTACGAGCAGTACTTC.

The sample holds many counts of this clonotype. The V and J genes are TRBV7-8 and TRBJ2-5; D is undetermined. Germline CDR1 SGHVS, CDR2 FQNEAQ. Trimming cost V 5 bases and J 5 bases, with 9 bases left between them. The CDR3 has 12 amino acids. CDR3 coding DNA: TGTGCCAGCAGCCAGAGTGTCGAGACCCAGTACTTC. This encodes CASSQSVETQYF.

A few counts support this clonotype. The V and J genes are TRBV5-6 and TRBJ2-7; TRBD1 aligns across 8 bases. Germline values: CDR1 SGHDT, CDR2 YYEEEE. This CDR3 is built from 14 residues. The junction had 4 bases not matched to a gene; V was cut back by 0 bases and J by 5 bases. CDR3 protein: CASSLVDRDNEQYF. In DNA, the CDR3 is TGTGCCAGCAGCTTGGTGGACAGGGATAACGAGCAGTACTTC.

This clonotype was recorded at least ten times. The chain is built from TRBV20-1 and TRBJ1-5; TRBD1 agrees at 8 bases. The germline gives CDR1 DFQATT, CDR2 SNEGSKA (reference sequence). With V trimmed by 3 bases and J by 3 bases, 4 bases remained unmatched. The CDR3 runs 14 residues. The CDR3 DNA reads as TGCAGTGCTAGGGACAGGGCTTACAATCAGCCCCAGCATTTT. This translates into CSARDRAYNQPQHF.

There are a few counts of this clonotype. Because the CDR3 is missing its conserved closing phenylalanine or tryptophan, this is likely a read error. The chain combines TRBV5-4 with TRBJ2-1; unclear D gene. The germline V gene has CDR1 SGHNT and CDR2 YYREEE (reference sequence). Trimming shortened V by 2 bases and J by 9 bases, and 12 bases separated the two germline ends. The CDR3 runs to 13 residues. The CDR3 region is CASSFGQQPEQFL. Here the CDR3 DNA reads TGTGCCAGCAGCTTTGGTCAACAGCCTGAGCAGTTCCTC.

This clonotype showed up just a few times. CDR3 region: CAWSAGGLAGNQETQYF. For the CDR3, the DNA is TGTGCCTGGAGTGCGGGAGGACTAGCGGGGAACCAAGAGACCCAGTACTTC. The chain carries TRBV30 and TRBJ2-5; 12 positions match TRBD2. Germline CDR1 reads GTSNPN; CDR2 reads SVGIG (reference sequence). CDR3 length: 17 residues. J was trimmed by 0 bases and V by 1 base; bases with no gene match: 6.

This clonotype was detected ten times or more. The rearrangement uses TRBV7-9 and TRBJ2-1, with D possibly being TRBD2 (5 bases). The V gene lost 5 bases and the J gene lost 0 bases, with 11 bases spanning the gap. Per the germline V gene, CDR1 is SEHNR and CDR2 is FQNEAQ (reference sequence). This CDR3 is built from 15 residues. The CDR3 reads CASSTRDSSYNEQFF. The CDR3 nucleotides read TGTGCCAGCAGCACACGGGATAGCTCCTACAATGAGCAGTTCTTC.

On this clonotype: A much larger clone lies one base from this, so it may be a read error. V is TRBV24-1 and J is TRBJ2-1, with 8 positions matching TRBD1. Trimming removed 2 bases from V and 10 bases from J; junction bases left unmatched: 18. Germline values: CDR1 KGHDR, CDR2 SFDVKD. The CDR3 contains 18 residues. CDR3 residues: CATSDSVVRTGPSKEQFF. The CDR3 DNA reads as TGTGCCACCAGTGATTCAGTGGTGCGGACAGGGCCCTCCAAAGAGCAGTTCTTC.

V usage is TRBV30 and J usage is TRBJ1-5; no clear D. V dropped 3 bases and J dropped 5 bases, with 11 bases sitting between them. Germline-derived CDR1 and CDR2 are GTSNPN and SVGIG (reference sequence). CDR3 length equals 13 residues. This CDR3 is CAWSSLSDQPQHF. CDR3 nucleotide sequence: TGTGCCTGGAGCTCCCTTTCCGATCAGCCCCAGCATTTT. Together with reference TRBV30 and TRBJ1-5, the CDR3 gives the full variable domain: SQTIHQWPATLVQPVGSPLSLECTVEGTSNPNLYWYRQAAGRGLQLLFYSVGIGQISSEVPQNLSASRPQDRQFILSSKKLLLSDSGFYLCAWSSLSDQPQHFGDGTRLSIL.

This clonotype has only a few counts. The chain couples TRBV19 to TRBJ2-3; 7 positions match TRBD2. J gave up 2 bases and V 5 bases, and 7 bases lay outside the gene matches. The CDR3 has 15 amino acids. Germline V lookup: CDR1 LNHDA, CDR2 SQIVND (reference sequence). CDR3 sequence reads: CASSRTGLVTDTQYF. The CDR3 nucleotides read TGTGCCAGTAGTCGAACCGGACTAGTCACAGATACGCAGTATTTT.

The table lists this clonotype with many counts. The CDR3 spells CASSPSPGQPQHF. DNA for the CDR3: TGTGCCAGCAGCCCATCCCCAGGGCAGCCCCAGCATTTT. The rearrangement joins TRBV11-2 to TRBJ1-5; maybe TRBD1 (5 bases). Per germline, CDR1 SGHAT and CDR2 FQNNGV. V shed 5 bases and J shed 7 bases, with 12 bases lying between them. The length of the CDR3 is 13 residues.

This clonotype was picked up a small number of times. The CDR3 nucleotides read TGTGCCAGCAGCCAAGGGGTAGCTGAAAAACTGTTTTTT. Translating it yields CASSQGVAEKLFF. The gene calls are TRBV14 and TRBJ1-4; D remains unclear. The CDR3 is 13 amino acids. CDR1 and CDR2 (germline): SGHDN, FVKESK. The germline V and J ends were trimmed by 1 base and 7 bases, with 7 bases remaining between them.

At least ten counts were recorded for this clonotype. V is TRBV28 and J is TRBJ1-2, with D tentatively TRBD1 (5 bases). Germline V gene sequence: CDR1 MDHEN, CDR2 SYDVKM. This CDR3 is 12 amino acids long. Trimming took 7 bases from V and 6 from J, leaving 12 bases between them. The CDR3 DNA is TGTGCCAGCAACGGGGGGTGGGATGGCTACACCTTC. This gives the protein CASNGGWDGYTF.

The V call is TRBV12-3 or TRBV12-4, the J call TRBJ1-4, with D maybe TRBD1 (5 bases). Trimming took 5 bases from V and 5 from J, leaving 15 bases between them. CDR3 length equals 15 residues. The DNA for the CDR3 is TGTGCCAGCAGTCCCCAGGGACGGCGAAATGAAAAACTGTTTTTT. Translated: CASSPQGRRNEKLFF.

This clonotype was recorded many times. The V call is TRBV20-1, the J call TRBJ1-2; D not resolved. V shed 4 bases and J shed 6 bases, with 15 bases lying between them. CDR1 and CDR2 (germline): DFQATT, SNEGSKA (reference sequence). CDR3 size: 13 residues. In nucleotides, the CDR3 is TGCAGTGCTATGGCCAGTCCAGACCATGGCTACACCTTC. Protein sequence: CSAMASPDHGYTF.